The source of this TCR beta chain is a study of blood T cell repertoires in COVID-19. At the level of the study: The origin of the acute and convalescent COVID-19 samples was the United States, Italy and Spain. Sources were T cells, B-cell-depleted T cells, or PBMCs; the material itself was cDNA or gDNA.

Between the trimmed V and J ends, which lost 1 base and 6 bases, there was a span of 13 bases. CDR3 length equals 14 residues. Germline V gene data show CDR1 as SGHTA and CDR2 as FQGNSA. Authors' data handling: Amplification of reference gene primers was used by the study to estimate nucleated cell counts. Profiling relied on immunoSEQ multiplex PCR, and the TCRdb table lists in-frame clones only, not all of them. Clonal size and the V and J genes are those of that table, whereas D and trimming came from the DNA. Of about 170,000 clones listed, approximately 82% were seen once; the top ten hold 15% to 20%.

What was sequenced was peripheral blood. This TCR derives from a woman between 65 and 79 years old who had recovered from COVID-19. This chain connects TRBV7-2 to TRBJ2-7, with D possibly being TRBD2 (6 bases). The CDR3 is CASSLESGVGEQYF. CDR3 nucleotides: TGTGCCAGCAGCTTAGAGTCGGGGGTGGGCGAGCAGTACTTC.